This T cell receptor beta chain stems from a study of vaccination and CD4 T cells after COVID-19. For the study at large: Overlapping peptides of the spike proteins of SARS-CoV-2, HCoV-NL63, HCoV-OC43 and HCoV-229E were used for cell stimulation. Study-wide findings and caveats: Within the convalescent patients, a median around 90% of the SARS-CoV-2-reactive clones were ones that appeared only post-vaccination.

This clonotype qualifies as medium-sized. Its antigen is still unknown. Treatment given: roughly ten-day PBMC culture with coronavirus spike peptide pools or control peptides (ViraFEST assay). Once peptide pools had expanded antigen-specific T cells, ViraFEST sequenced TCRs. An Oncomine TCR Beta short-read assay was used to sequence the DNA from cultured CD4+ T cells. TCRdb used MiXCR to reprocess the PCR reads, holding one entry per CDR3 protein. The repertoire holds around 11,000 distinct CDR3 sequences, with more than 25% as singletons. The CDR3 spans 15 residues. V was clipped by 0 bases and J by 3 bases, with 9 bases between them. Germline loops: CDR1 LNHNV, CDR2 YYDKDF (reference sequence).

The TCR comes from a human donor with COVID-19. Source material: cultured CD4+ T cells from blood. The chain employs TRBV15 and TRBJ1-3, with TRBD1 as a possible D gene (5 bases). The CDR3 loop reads CATSRDPGGGNTIYF. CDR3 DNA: TGTGCCACCAGCAGAGATCCCGGGGGTGGAAACACCATATATTTT.